In its sample, the clone carrying this TCR beta chain was seen a few times. The sample belongs to a study of preoperative IRX-2 immunotherapy in early breast cancer. Repertoires were generated with immunoSEQ multiplex PCR, while TCRdb's copy carries only in-frame clones and drops some. The sample comprises about 11,000 clones, 65% to 90% of which are singletons, and around 5.9% rests with the top ten. Treatment here: preoperative locoregional IRX-2 cytokine immunotherapy. Samples came from a phase Ib trial of preoperative locoregional IRX-2 cytokine immunotherapy. The starting material was lymph node tissue, obtained before IRX-2 immunotherapy. The sequence was collected from a human donor with breast cancer.

CDR3 nucleotide sequence: TGTGCCAGCAGCAAGTCCATGAACACTGAAGCTTTCTTT. Encoded protein: CASSKSMNTEAFF. The chain recombines TRBV7-2 with TRBJ1-1; D unclear. Germline lookup yields CDR1 SGHTA and CDR2 FQGNSA. This CDR3 has 13 residues. Trimming left V 5 bases short and J 0 bases short, with 7 bases between. Full variable domain (remainder filled in from reference TRBV7-2 and TRBJ1-1): GAGVSQSPSNKVTEKGKDVELRCDPISGHTALYWYRQSLGQGLEFLIYFQGNSAPDKSGLPSDRFSAERTGGSVSTLTIQRTQQEDSAVYLCASSKSMNTEAFFGQGTRLTVV.